This section outlines one TCR beta chain sequence together with its context. Its cognate antigen is unknown. V was clipped by 3 bases and J by 6 bases, with 18 bases between them. The V gene's germline CDR1 is MNHEY and CDR2 SMNVEV (reference sequence). This CDR3 spans 15 amino acids. The TCR beta library used iRepertoire HTBI primers with Arm-PCR amplification of CDR3. TCRdb re-called the multiplex PCR reads through MiXCR, storing one row per CDR3 protein. This table holds over 650,000 distinct CDR3 sequences, 30% found once. This entry comes from a study of regulatory T cells in long-lasting Graves disease. Study conclusions and caveats: Newly diagnosed disease favored TRBV20-1 and TRBJ2-1 over persistent disease.

Noted time point: persistent/refractory GD, antithyroid drugs over 5 years with positive TRAb. There was RNA extracted from PBMCs, and the TCR library was made from it. Investigators report Graves' disease was diagnosed under American Thyroid Association guidelines. The chain has TRBV27 and TRBJ2-7; the D gene is possibly TRBD2 (6 bases). Sequencing used peripheral blood mononuclear cells (PBMCs), obtained when the disease was refractory, from a patient treated with antithyroid drugs. This TCR was sampled from a female donor with Graves disease. The CDR3: CASSLIAAEIGEQYF. As DNA, the CDR3 is TGTGCCAGCAGTTTGATAGCGGCGGAGATTGGCGAGCAGTACTTC.